This entry features one T cell receptor beta chain sequence. The table came from immunoSEQ multiplex PCR; TCRdb's copy has only in-frame clones and leaves some out. The data contain 100,000 to 150,000 clones, about nine tenths of them singletons. The data derive from a study of T cell responses to AZD1222 COVID-19 vaccine. Germline V gene data show CDR1 as SEHNR and CDR2 as FQNEAQ (reference sequence). This CDR3 region has 14 residues. Trimming took 7 bases from V and 1 from J, leaving 11 bases between them. This receptor was taken from an adult who received the AZD1222 COVID-19 vaccine. V usage is TRBV7-9 and J usage is TRBJ1-5, with D maybe TRBD1 (5 bases). Sequenced here: peripheral blood, sampled 28 days after the second AZD1222 dose. The CDR3 nucleotides read TGTGCCAGCAATCGCGGGGGGAGCAATCAGCCCCAGCATTTT. This sequence encodes CASNRGGSNQPQHF. Supplemented by reference TRBV7-9 and TRBJ1-5, the full variable domain reads DTGVSQNPRHKITKRGQNVTFRCDPISEHNRLYWYRQTLGQGPEFLTYFQNEAQLEKSRLLSDRFSAERPKGSFSTLEIQRTEQGDSAMYLCASNRGGSNQPQHFGDGTRLSIL.